The T cell receptor beta chain under discussion was sequenced for a study of early T cells in non-severe SARS-CoV-2 infection. CDR1 is MNHNS, CDR2 SASEGT, per germline. V lost 6 bases to trimming and J lost 6 bases; unmatched junction nucleotides: 15. This CDR3 has 16 amino acids. TCRdb reprocessed the 5' RACE reads with MiXCR, giving one entry per CDR3 protein. The profile shows roughly 86,000 distinct CDR3 sequences, about 15% of them singletons. This clonotype was recorded at least ten times. The sample taken for sequencing was whole blood. This receptor was identified in an adult who was a healthcare worker with PCR-confirmed SARS-CoV-2 infection or an uninfected control (not recorded which). The V gene is TRBV6-1, the J gene TRBJ1-2; TRBD1 aligns across 8 bases. The CDR3: CASSRQWTGKVDGYTF. CDR3 DNA sequence: TGTGCCAGCAGCCGCCAATGGACAGGGAAAGTTGATGGCTACACCTTC.